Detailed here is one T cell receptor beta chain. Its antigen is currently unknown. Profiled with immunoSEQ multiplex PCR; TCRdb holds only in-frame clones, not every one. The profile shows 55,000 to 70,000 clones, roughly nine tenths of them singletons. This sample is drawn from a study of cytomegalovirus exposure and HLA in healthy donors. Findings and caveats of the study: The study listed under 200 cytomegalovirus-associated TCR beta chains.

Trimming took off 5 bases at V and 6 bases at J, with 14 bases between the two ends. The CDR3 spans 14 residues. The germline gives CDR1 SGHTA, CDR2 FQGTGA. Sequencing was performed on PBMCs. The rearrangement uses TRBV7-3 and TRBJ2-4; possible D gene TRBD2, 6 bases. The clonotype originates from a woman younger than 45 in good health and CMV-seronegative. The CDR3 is CASSPNRESNIQYF. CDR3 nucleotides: TGTGCCAGCAGCCCCAATCGGGAGTCAAACATTCAGTACTTC.